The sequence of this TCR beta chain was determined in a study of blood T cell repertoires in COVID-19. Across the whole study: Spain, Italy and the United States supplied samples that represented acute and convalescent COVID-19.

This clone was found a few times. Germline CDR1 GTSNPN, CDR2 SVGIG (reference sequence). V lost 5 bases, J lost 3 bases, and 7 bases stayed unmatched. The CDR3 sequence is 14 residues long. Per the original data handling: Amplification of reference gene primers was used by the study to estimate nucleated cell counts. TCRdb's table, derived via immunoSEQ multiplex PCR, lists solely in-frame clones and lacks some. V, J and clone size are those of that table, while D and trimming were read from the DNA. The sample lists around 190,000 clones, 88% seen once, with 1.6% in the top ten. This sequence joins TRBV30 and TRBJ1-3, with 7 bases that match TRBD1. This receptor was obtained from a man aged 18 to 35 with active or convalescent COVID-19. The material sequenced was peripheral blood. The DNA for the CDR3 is TGTGCCTGGGACCTAGGGGGCCTTGGAAACACCATATATTTT. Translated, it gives CAWDLGGLGNTIYF.